Below, 27 T cell receptor beta chains from the same sample are listed, as sequenced in a study of cytomegalovirus exposure and HLA in healthy donors. PCR amplification relied on 60 Vbeta primers (plus 13 Jbeta primers). Assay: immunoSEQ multiplex PCR; the TCRdb copy retains only in-frame clones and omits some. Of approximately 120,000 clones listed, 70% to 90% are singletons. Material for sequencing was PBMCs. The receptor source for this set is a man between 18 and 35 years old in good health and CMV-seropositive.

The J gene is TRBJ2-5, the V gene TRBV5-1; TRBD2 agrees at 9 bases. The J segment lost 5 bases and the V segment lost 0 bases, leaving 8 bases of the junction unmatched. CDR1 is SGHRS, CDR2 YFSETQ, per germline. CDR3 size: 16 residues. This chain's CDR3 is CASSLEGGGASETQYF. CDR3 bases: TGCGCCAGCAGCTTGGAGGGCGGGGGGGCCTCGGAGACCCAGTACTTC.

J is TRBJ2-5 and V is TRBV28, with a tentative D call TRBD1 (6 bases). The CDR3 sequence is 15 residues long. Between the trimmed V and J ends, which lost 6 bases and 2 bases, there was a span of 16 bases. CDR1 is MDHEN, CDR2 SYDVKM, per germline. CDR3 sequence (DNA): TGTGCCAGCAGACCCGACGGCACAGGGCAAGAGACCCAGTACTTC. Translation: CASRPDGTGQETQYF.

The V gene is TRBV7-8, the J gene TRBJ1-5, with D tentatively TRBD1 (5 bases). The CDR3 is made up of 12 amino acids. V gave up 1 base and J gave up 10 bases, with 8 bases separating them. Germline V gene sequence: CDR1 SGHVS, CDR2 FQNEAQ. CDR3 DNA sequence: TGTGCCAGCAGCTTAGGGGGGGAACCCCAGCATTTT. Encoded protein: CASSLGGEPQHF.

The chain couples TRBV6-5 to TRBJ1-4, with 7 bases identical to TRBD1. Germline V gives CDR1 MNHEY, CDR2 SVGAGI. V dropped 5 bases and J dropped 4; count of bases not matched to a gene: 4. The CDR3 covers 14 residues. DNA of the CDR3: TGTGCCAGCAGTAGGACAGGCGATAATGAAAAACTGTTTTTT. Its translation: CASSRTGDNEKLFF.

This sequence joins TRBV6-5 and TRBJ1-4, with TRBD1 matching 11 bases. Germline values: CDR1 MNHEY, CDR2 SVGAGI. The ends lost 6 bases at V and 7 bases at J; junction bases unmatched: 4. This CDR3 has 14 residues. CDR3 nucleotides: TGTGCCAGCAGCACCGGGACAGGGGGTGAAAAACTGTTTTTT. The encoded protein is CASSTGTGGEKLFF.

The genes are TRBV4-1 and TRBJ2-5, with TRBD2 matching over 7 bases. The CDR3 covers 16 residues. Trimming at V came to 0 bases and at J to 5 bases, leaving 9 bases not matched to a gene. Germline V gene lookup returns CDR1 MGHRA and CDR2 YSYEKL. The CDR3 reads CASSQDPLGGGETQYF. The CDR3 DNA reads as TGCGCCAGCAGCCAAGATCCGCTGGGGGGGGGTGAGACCCAGTACTTC.

This clone was recorded once. The V call is TRBV27, the J call TRBJ2-3, with 14 positions matching TRBD2. Germline V lookup: CDR1 MNHEY, CDR2 SMNVEV (reference sequence). This CDR3 is 16 amino acids long. V dropped 10 bases and J dropped 0; count of bases not matched to a gene: 6. The CDR3 protein is CATWTSGGISTDTQYF. CDR3 nucleotides: TGTGCCACTTGGACTAGCGGGGGGATAAGCACAGATACGCAGTATTTT.

The genes are TRBV19 and TRBJ1-1; TRBD1 aligns across 7 bases. The CDR3 extends over 13 amino acids. The germline CDR1 and CDR2 sequences are LNHDA and SQIVND (reference sequence). V lost 4 bases to trimming and J lost 6 bases; unmatched junction nucleotides: 5. CDR3 bases: TGTGCCAGTAGTACCTGGGACAGCCCTGAAGCTTTCTTT. This translates into CASSTWDSPEAFF.

The rearrangement uses TRBV4-1 and TRBJ1-6; a possible D gene is TRBD1 (5 bases). Trimming stripped 0 bases from V and 4 bases from J, with 13 bases between. The CDR3 covers 17 residues. Germline V gene data show CDR1 as MGHRA and CDR2 as YSYEKL. The DNA for the CDR3 is TGCGCCAGCAGCCAAGATCCCCCGACAGAATATAATTCACCCCTCCACTTT. Translated, it gives CASSQDPPTEYNSPLHF.

V usage is TRBV19 and J usage is TRBJ1-1, with D perhaps matching TRBD1 (6 bases). CDR3 length: 14 amino acids. Germline V gene data show CDR1 as LNHDA and CDR2 as SQIVND (reference sequence). The V and J ends lost 7 bases and 1 base respectively, with 13 bases between them. CDR3 sequence: CASTQDSANTEAFF. The DNA for the CDR3 is TGTGCCAGTACTCAGGACAGTGCGAACACTGAAGCTTTCTTT.

V usage is TRBV7-3 and J usage is TRBJ2-3; 13 bases line up with TRBD2. V shed 3 bases, J shed 0 bases, and the junction held 3 bases outside the gene matches. The CDR3 totals 17 residues. Per germline, CDR1 SGHTA and CDR2 FQGTGA. CDR3 DNA: TGTGCCAGCAGCTTCGGACTAGCGGGGGCTAGCACAGATACGCAGTATTTT. This translates into CASSFGLAGASTDTQYF.

This clone has just a few counts. The CDR3 loop is CASSEPVRGNNSPLHF. In nucleotides, the CDR3 is TGTGCCAGCAGTGAACCTGTGAGGGGGAATAATTCACCCCTCCACTTT. The gene calls are TRBV6-1 and TRBJ1-6; maybe TRBD1 (6 bases). Germline loops: CDR1 MNHNS, CDR2 SASEGT. The CDR3 runs 16 residues. The ends were cut back, 2 bases at V and 5 bases at J, with 13 bases in the middle.

J is TRBJ1-4 and V is TRBV6-5; 7 bases agree with TRBD1. Germline V CDR1 and CDR2: MNHEY, SVGAGI. J gave up 4 bases and V 2 bases, and 4 bases lay outside the gene matches. The CDR3 spans 15 residues. The CDR3 DNA reads as TGTGCCAGCAGTTACACAGGGGCCAGTAATGAAAAACTGTTTTTT. Translation gives CASSYTGASNEKLFF.

This rearrangement joins TRBV5-4 to TRBJ1-3; TRBD1 matches 7 bases. After removal of 2 bases from V and 1 base from J, the junction contained 3 bases not matched to a gene. This CDR3 is built from 15 residues. Germline CDR1 is SGHNT and CDR2 is YYREEE (reference sequence). The CDR3 loop reads CASSLSGGSGNTIYF. DNA for the CDR3: TGTGCCAGCAGCTTATCAGGGGGGTCTGGAAACACCATATATTTT.

This rearrangement joins TRBV7-8 to TRBJ1-1; D is uncertain. The germline V and J ends were trimmed by 5 bases and 3 bases, with 13 bases remaining between them. This CDR3 spans 14 amino acids. Germline CDR1 reads SGHVS; CDR2 reads FQNEAQ. The CDR3 region has the DNA TGTGCCAGCAGCCAATCTAGTACGGACACTGAAGCTTTCTTT. Translated: CASSQSSTDTEAFF.

This chain links TRBV4-1 with TRBJ1-4, with D hard to call. In germline, CDR1 is MGHRA, CDR2 YSYEKL. Trimming shortened V by 2 bases and J by 8 bases, and 12 bases separated the two germline ends. This CDR3 contains 14 residues. CDR3 nucleotide sequence: TGCGCCAGCAGCCAAAGTTTTCAGGCGGAAAAACTGTTTTTT. Translation: CASSQSFQAEKLFF.

The chain links TRBV2 to TRBJ2-5; possible D gene TRBD1, 6 bases. The germline V gene encodes CDR1 SNHLY and CDR2 FYNNEI. Deletions cut 10 bases from V and 4 bases from J, with 16 bases between. The CDR3 consists of 13 residues. CDR3 protein: CANQAQGRETQYF. The CDR3 coding sequence is TGTGCCAACCAAGCACAGGGAAGAGAGACCCAGTACTTC.

The CDR3 reads CSAHRVTEAFF. The CDR3 DNA sequence: TGCAGTGCTCACAGGGTGACTGAAGCTTTCTTT. J is TRBJ1-1 and V is TRBV20-1, with a tentative D call TRBD1 (6 bases). Germline V lookup: CDR1 DFQATT, CDR2 SNEGSKA (reference sequence). The ends were cut back, 5 bases at V and 5 bases at J, with 9 bases in the middle. The CDR3 covers 11 residues.

In this sample, this clone turned up once. The rearrangement uses TRBV20-1 and TRBJ2-1, with D possibly being TRBD2 (6 bases). The ends were cut back, 6 bases at V and 6 bases at J, with 9 bases in the middle. Germline assignment: CDR1 DFQATT and CDR2 SNEGSKA (reference sequence). The CDR3 has 11 amino acids. CDR3 region: CSALGGNEQFF. CDR3 bases: TGCAGTGCCTTGGGGGGCAATGAGCAGTTCTTC.

V and J are TRBV27 and TRBJ1-6; TRBD1 aligns across 12 bases. Germline loops: CDR1 MNHEY, CDR2 SMNVEV (reference sequence). With 7 bases clipped from V and 6 bases from J, the junction kept 10 bases outside the gene matches. The CDR3 runs to 17 residues. The CDR3 coding sequence is TGTGCCAGCATAGGGGGGACAGGGGGCGCCCTTAATTCACCCCTCCACTTT. Translated: CASIGGTGGALNSPLHF.

This chain uses TRBV9 with TRBJ1-3; D remains ambiguous. The CDR3 has 16 residues. The V and J ends lost 0 bases and 1 base respectively, with 11 bases between them. Germline V lookup: CDR1 SGDLS, CDR2 YYNGEE. This CDR3 reads CASSVESQVSGNTIYF. DNA of the CDR3: TGTGCCAGCAGCGTAGAAAGCCAGGTTTCTGGAAACACCATATATTTT.

This clone was recorded a few times. This sequence joins TRBV2 and TRBJ1-4, with unresolved D. The ends were cut back, 4 bases at V and 7 bases at J, with 19 bases in the middle. From germline, CDR1 is SNHLY and CDR2 FYNNEI. CDR3 size: 16 residues. The CDR3 nucleotides read TGTGCCAGCAGTGCGGTGATGGGTTGGAGTGTTGAAAAACTGTTTTTT. Its translation is CASSAVMGWSVEKLFF.

The chain couples TRBV7-9 to TRBJ1-2; D is possibly TRBD1 (5 bases). The germline CDR1 and CDR2 sequences are SEHNR and FQNEAQ (reference sequence). This CDR3 has 15 amino acids. Trimming took off 5 bases at V and 4 bases at J, with 17 bases between the two ends. CDR3 region: CASSPGGTEAYGYTF. CDR3 sequence (DNA): TGTGCCAGCAGCCCTGGCGGGACGGAAGCCTATGGCTACACCTTC.

CDR3 nucleotide sequence: TGCGCCAGCAGACTAAGACTAGCGGCCTTGAATGAGCAGTTCTTC. Amino acids: CASRLRLAALNEQFF. The rearrangement joins TRBV4-1 to TRBJ2-1; 9 bases align to TRBD2. The junction had 10 bases not matched to a gene; V was cut back by 6 bases and J by 7 bases. In germline, CDR1 is MGHRA, CDR2 YSYEKL. The CDR3 consists of 15 residues.

This chain uses TRBV27 with TRBJ2-7; no clear D gene. The CDR3 spans 11 residues. Germline values: CDR1 MNHEY, CDR2 SMNVEV (reference sequence). Trimming stripped 3 bases from V and 6 bases from J, with 6 bases between. The CDR3 reads CASSFSGEQYF. Here the CDR3 DNA reads TGTGCCAGCAGTTTTTCAGGCGAGCAGTACTTC.

This clone was seen a few times. The V and J genes are TRBV5-1 and TRBJ2-3, with a tentative D call TRBD1 (5 bases). Germline loops: CDR1 SGHRS, CDR2 YFSETQ. The CDR3 consists of 16 residues. V dropped 1 base and J dropped 0 bases, with 12 bases sitting between them. The CDR3 spells CASSLINQGSTDTQYF. Written as DNA, the CDR3 is TGCGCCAGCAGCTTGATCAACCAGGGCAGCACAGATACGCAGTATTTT.

The chain carries TRBV9 and TRBJ2-1; 15 positions agree with TRBD2. Germline V gives CDR1 SGDLS, CDR2 YYNGEE. With 4 bases clipped from V and 8 bases from J, the junction kept 4 bases outside the gene matches. The CDR3 covers 15 residues. In DNA, the CDR3 is TGTGCCAGCAGCCCGGGACTAGCGGGGGGTGATGAGCAGTTCTTC. Translating it yields CASSPGLAGGDEQFF. Full variable domain (missing parts from reference TRBV9 and TRBJ2-1): DSGVTQTPKHLITATGQRVTLRCSPRSGDLSVYWYQQSLDQGLQFLIQYYNGEERAKGNILERFSAQQFPDLHSELNLSSLELGDSALYFCASSPGLAGGDEQFFGPGTRLTVL.